The 16 T cell receptor beta chains in this list originate from one sample, sequenced in a study of cytomegalovirus exposure and HLA in healthy donors. The PCR contained 60 Vbeta and 13 Jbeta primers. Profiled with immunoSEQ multiplex PCR; TCRdb holds only in-frame clones, not every one. Of over 70,000 clones in the sample, about 80% were seen once. Sample: PBMCs. The source of these receptors is a male donor in good health and CMV-seronegative.

This chain connects TRBV28 to TRBJ2-7; 7 positions agree with TRBD1. V trimming: 6 bases; J trimming: 5 bases; junction bases outside the gene matches: 7. The CDR3 loop spans 13 amino acids. Germline values: CDR1 MDHEN, CDR2 SYDVKM. DNA of the CDR3: TGTGCCAGCAGCTACAGGGGTGGCCACGAGCAGTACTTC. It translates to CASSYRGGHEQYF.

This chain uses TRBV6-5 with TRBJ1-4; a weak D match, TRBD1 (6 bases). There are 15 residues in the CDR3. The germline V gene has CDR1 MNHEY and CDR2 SVGAGI. Trimming cost V 6 bases and J 2 bases, with 13 bases left between them. CDR3 residues: CASSRQERTNEKLFF. CDR3 nucleotide sequence: TGTGCCAGCAGCCGACAGGAAAGGACTAATGAAAAACTGTTTTTT.

The V and J genes are TRBV28 and TRBJ1-4; TRBD1 might be the D (6 bases). Germline lookup yields CDR1 MDHEN and CDR2 SYDVKM. This CDR3 comprises 18 residues. Deletions cut 7 bases from V and 7 bases from J, with 28 bases between. CDR3 bases: TGTGCCAGCAAATCATTAAAAAGACAGGTTGTATGGGGTGAAAAACTGTTTTTT. It translates to CASKSLKRQVVWGEKLFF.

As to this clone: Other DNA sequences in this specimen translate into the identical CDR3. V is TRBV28 and J is TRBJ1-1, with 8 bases aligning to TRBD1. This CDR3 has 13 residues. Germline V CDR1 and CDR2: MDHEN, SYDVKM. Trimming cost V 9 bases and J 1 base; bases outside gene matches: 4. The CDR3 region is CASRQGANTEAFF. In nucleotides, the CDR3 is TGTGCCAGTAGGCAGGGGGCGAACACTGAAGCTTTCTTT. The full variable domain, rest sourced from reference TRBV28 and TRBJ1-1, is DVKVTQSSRYLVKRTGEKVFLECVQDMDHENMFWYRQDPGLGLRLIYFSYDVKMKEKGDIPEGYSVSREKKERFSLILESASTNQTSMYLCASRQGANTEAFFGQGTRLTVV.

J is TRBJ1-2 and V is TRBV9, with a weak D call TRBD1 (6 bases). The CDR3 runs 15 residues. Trimming shortened V by 6 bases and J by 2 bases, and 17 bases separated the two germline ends. CDR1 is SGDLS and CDR2 is YYNGEE in the germline V gene. For the CDR3, the DNA is TGTGCCAGCACTCACTTCCCCCAGGGGAACTATGGCTACACCTTC. Its translation is CASTHFPQGNYGYTF.

This rearrangement joins TRBV7-9 to TRBJ1-6; perhaps TRBD1 as D (5 bases). The ends were cut back, 4 bases at V and 8 bases at J, with 15 bases in the middle. CDR1 SEHNR and CDR2 FQNEAQ come from the germline V gene (reference sequence). This CDR3 region has 15 residues. In DNA, the CDR3 is TGTGCCAGCAGCTGGGGGGACCCCTCGCATTCACCCCTCCACTTT. This translates into CASSWGDPSHSPLHF.

This chain uses TRBV7-7 with TRBJ1-1; D gene uncertain. CDR1 SSHAT and CDR2 FNYEAQ come from the germline V gene (reference sequence). V was trimmed by 3 bases and J by 1 base, leaving 6 bases between them. CDR3 length: 13 residues. In DNA form, the CDR3 reads TGTGCCAGCAGCTTGAACGGGAACACTGAAGCTTTCTTT. Amino acid sequence: CASSLNGNTEAFF.

This clone came up once. V gene TRBV19 combines with J gene TRBJ2-7; 8 bases line up with TRBD2. Trimming took 5 bases from V and 6 from J; bases not matched to a gene: 9. There are 14 residues in the CDR3. Germline assignment: CDR1 LNHDA and CDR2 SQIVND (reference sequence). The CDR3 region has the DNA TGTGCCAGTAGTCCGGGACTAGAAATGAGCGAGCAGTACTTC. The encoded protein is CASSPGLEMSEQYF.

The chain uses TRBV7-7 and TRBJ2-1, with TRBD2 identical over 10 bases. With 6 bases clipped from V and 4 bases from J, the junction kept 6 bases outside the gene matches. The CDR3 totals 15 residues. Germline loops: CDR1 SSHAT, CDR2 FNYEAQ (reference sequence). The CDR3 region has the DNA TGTGCCAGCAGTTCCGGGACTAGCGATTACAATGAGCAGTTCTTC. Translating gives CASSSGTSDYNEQFF.

The chain links TRBV5-1 to TRBJ2-5; 8 bases line up with TRBD2. The CDR3 spans 15 residues. With V trimmed by 3 bases and J by 5 bases, 9 bases remained unmatched. Per germline, CDR1 SGHRS and CDR2 YFSETQ. CDR3 in DNA: TGCGCCAGCAGCTCGCTAGCGGGCGTAGATGAGACCCAGTACTTC. As protein: CASSSLAGVDETQYF.

The V gene is TRBV4-1, the J gene TRBJ2-7; weak D call: TRBD1 (5 bases). This CDR3 spans 13 amino acids. Trimming pared 4 bases from V and 4 bases from J, leaving 11 bases between. The V gene's germline CDR1 is MGHRA and CDR2 YSYEKL. The CDR3 DNA reads as TGCGCCAGCAGCCGACAGATGGATTACGAGCAGTACTTC. Amino acid sequence: CASSRQMDYEQYF.

The genes are TRBV6-5 and TRBJ1-5, with D perhaps matching TRBD1 (5 bases). The CDR3 length is 14 residues. Germline assignment: CDR1 MNHEY and CDR2 SVGAGI. V lost 6 bases and J 4 bases, leaving 13 bases between the germline ends. The CDR3 nucleotides are TGTGCCAGCAGAGCGACAGTAGAGAATCAGCCCCAGCATTTT. Protein: CASRATVENQPQHF.

This sequence joins TRBV4-3 and TRBJ1-5; D not certain. The length of the CDR3 is 14 residues. The ends were cut back, 0 bases at V and 4 bases at J, with 7 bases in the middle. Germline CDR1 and CDR2: LGHNA and YSLEER. The CDR3 spells CASSQDGGNQPQHF. The CDR3 DNA follows: TGCGCCAGCAGCCAAGATGGCGGTAATCAGCCCCAGCATTTT.

V and J are TRBV6-1 and TRBJ2-3; 13 bases fit TRBD2. This CDR3 is built from 16 residues. V was pared by 4 bases and J by 4 bases, with 5 bases of the junction left unmatched. Germline loops: CDR1 MNHNS, CDR2 SASEGT. CDR3 region: CASSGRLAGGSDTQYF. The DNA of the CDR3 is TGTGCCAGCAGTGGACGACTAGCGGGGGGTTCAGATACGCAGTATTTT.

This sequence joins TRBV28 and TRBJ1-1; TRBD1 is a possible D gene (6 bases). The CDR3 consists of 14 residues. Germline CDR1 is MDHEN and CDR2 is SYDVKM. The ends were cut back, 3 bases at V and 4 bases at J, with 12 bases in the middle. The CDR3 loop reads CASSLLQGGTEAFF. For the CDR3, the DNA is TGTGCCAGCAGTTTGTTACAGGGTGGCACTGAAGCTTTCTTT.

This clone was seen a single time. The junction and the germline gene differ at one end; a read error may be behind it. The chain couples TRBV5-4 to TRBJ2-6; 10 nucleotides agree with TRBD2. Germline loops: CDR1 SGHNT, CDR2 YYREEE (reference sequence). CDR3 size: 19 residues. The DNA for the CDR3 is TGTGCCAGCAGCTTGGGAGTAGCGGGAGGAAGGTCTGGGGCCAACGGCCTGACTTTC. As protein: CASSLGVAGGRSGANGLTF.